The next 24 T cell receptor beta chains were all read from a single sample in a study of blood T cells in healthy people across ages. Alongside a J-beta primer mix, a sample-barcoded 5' primer served in a second PCR lasting roughly 6 to 11 cycles. Each CDR3 protein is one row after TCRdb ran MiXCR on the 5' RACE reads. The data contain roughly 1.9 million distinct CDR3 sequences, around 42% of them singletons. The sample taken for sequencing was blood. Source of these receptors: a human donor in good health.

This clonotype was observed a handful of times. CDR3 amino acids: CASRAGQSNQPQHF. CDR3 DNA sequence: TGTGCCAGCAGGGCGGGGCAGAGCAATCAGCCCCAGCATTTT. The chain combines TRBV12-3 or TRBV12-4 with TRBJ1-5; weak D call: TRBD1 (5 bases). CDR3 size: 14 residues. Trimming shortened V by 6 bases and J by 1 base, and 10 bases separated the two germline ends.

This clonotype was picked up a small number of times. One end of the junction varies from germline; a read error may be responsible. The CDR3 DNA reads TGTGCCTGCAGCTTAGTAAGCACATCAGATACGCAGTATTTT. Amino acids: CACSLVSTSDTQYF. The J gene is TRBJ2-3, the V gene TRBV7-2, with D uncertain. The germline gives CDR1 SGHTA, CDR2 FQGNSA. The CDR3 spans 14 residues.

This sequence joins TRBV7-2 and TRBJ2-1; 9 bases match TRBD2. The junction had 8 bases not matched to a gene; V was cut back by 5 bases and J by 9 bases. CDR1 is SGHTA and CDR2 is FQGNSA in the germline V gene. The CDR3 runs 14 residues. The CDR3 here is CASSPQARGGEQFF. The DNA for the CDR3 is TGTGCCAGCAGCCCCCAGGCGCGGGGGGGTGAGCAGTTCTTC.

With regard to this clonotype: A read error may explain this, as a much larger clone is one base away. The rearrangement uses TRBV29-1 and TRBJ1-2, with 10 bases matching TRBD1. Unmatched junction bases numbered 7, after V lost 7 bases and J lost 8 bases. The germline V gene has CDR1 SQVTM and CDR2 ANQGSEA. The CDR3 is made up of 12 amino acids. CDR3 amino acids: CSGDGQGEGYTF. CDR3 bases: TGCAGCGGTGACGGACAGGGGGAAGGCTACACCTTC.

The chain employs TRBV5-4 and TRBJ2-5; D unresolved. CDR1 is SGHNT, CDR2 YYREEE, per germline (reference sequence). The CDR3 is 13 amino acids. The V and J ends lost 1 base and 11 bases respectively, with 15 bases between them. CDR3 amino acids: CASSLRVRNEQYF. The CDR3, as DNA: TGTGCCAGCAGCTTGAGGGTGAGGAATGAGCAGTACTTC. Filled out from reference TRBV5-4 and TRBJ2-5, the complete variable domain reads ETGVTQSPTHLIKTRGQQVTLRCSSQSGHNTVSWYQQALGQGPQFIFQYYREEENGRGNFPPRFSGLQFPNYSSELNVNALELDDSALYLCASSLRVRNEQYFGPGTRLLVL.

This clonotype came up many times. The gene calls are TRBV20-1 and TRBJ1-4; the match to TRBD1 covers 7 bases. V lost 5 bases and J lost 8; bases outside the gene matches: 5. The CDR3 loop spans 12 amino acids. CDR1 DFQATT and CDR2 SNEGSKA come from the germline V gene (reference sequence). This CDR3 reads CSAEGALEKLFF. The CDR3 region has the DNA TGCAGTGCTGAGGGGGCCTTGGAAAAACTGTTTTTT.

The gene calls are TRBV18 and TRBJ1-4, with D possibly TRBD1 on 6 matching bases. CDR1 and CDR2 (germline): KGHSH, LQKENI. Trimming removed 2 bases at V and 8 bases at J, with 12 bases between. The CDR3 runs to 14 residues. The CDR3 spells CASSPVGAREKLFF. CDR3 bases: TGTGCCAGCTCACCAGTGGGGGCCCGGGAAAAACTGTTTTTT.

The rearrangement uses TRBV7-9 and TRBJ1-2, with TRBD1 matching over 7 bases. CDR1 and CDR2 (germline): SEHNR, FQNEAQ (reference sequence). J lost 3 bases, V lost 6 bases, and 13 bases had no gene match. The CDR3 is 16 residues long. The CDR3 here is CASRPYSWDRHYGYTF. CDR3 coding DNA: TGTGCCAGCAGACCATATAGCTGGGACAGACACTATGGCTACACCTTC.

This clonotype was counted a single time. This may be a read error, as it is one base from a much larger clone. This rearrangement joins TRBV12-3 or TRBV12-4 to TRBJ2-1; no reliable D call. The germline V and J ends were trimmed by 6 bases and 10 bases, with 19 bases remaining between them. The CDR3 loop spans 14 amino acids. Here the CDR3 reads CASSQHTATYEQFF. DNA for the CDR3: TGTGCCAGCAGCCAGCACACCGCCACCTACGAGCAGTTCTTC.

The genes are TRBV11-2 and TRBJ2-1, with D possibly being TRBD2 (7 bases). V was clipped by 1 base and J by 15 bases, with 13 bases between them. The CDR3 loop spans 12 amino acids. From germline, CDR1 is SGHAT and CDR2 FQNNGV. In DNA, the CDR3 is TGTGCCAGCAGCTTAGGAGGGGGGGGCAGGTTCTTC. Protein sequence: CASSLGGGGRFF.

This clonotype was observed a handful of times. V gene TRBV6-6 combines with J gene TRBJ1-5; D not certain. Germline CDR1 is MNHNY and CDR2 is SVGAGI (reference sequence). The length of the CDR3 is 15 residues. V was clipped by 5 bases and J by 0 bases, with 11 bases between them. The CDR3 nucleotides are TGTGCCAGCAGTCTGGACCGATATAGCAATCAGCCCCAGCATTTT. Its translation is CASSLDRYSNQPQHF.

This clonotype came up a few times. The rearrangement links TRBV5-1 to TRBJ2-5, with a possible D match to TRBD1 (5 bases). The V end lost 3 bases, the J end lost 6 bases, and 12 bases lay between the germline ends. This CDR3 region has 13 residues. CDR1 SGHRS and CDR2 YFSETQ come from the germline V gene. In DNA, the CDR3 is TGCGCCAGCAGCTCCAGGGAAATCCAGACCCAGTACTTC. Its translation: CASSSREIQTQYF.

To note about this clonotype: A read error may produce the germline difference seen at one junction end. This chain connects TRBV24-1 to TRBJ2-3; D gene unclear. The germline V gene encodes CDR1 KGHDR and CDR2 SFDVKD. This CDR3 contains 14 residues. CDR3 nucleotides: TGTGCCACCAGTGATCCCAGCAACACAGATTCGCAGTATTTT. Its protein product is CATSDPSNTDSQYF.

This clonotype has a handful of counts. This sequence joins TRBV5-6 and TRBJ1-2; D is ambiguous. V lost 0 bases, J lost 0 bases, and 15 bases lay in between. This CDR3 comprises 17 residues. Looked up from germline, CDR1 is SGHDT and CDR2 is YYEEEE. The CDR3 loop is CASSLALRLRANYGYTF. In nucleotides, the CDR3 is TGTGCCAGCAGCTTGGCGTTGCGGCTGAGAGCTAACTATGGCTACACCTTC.

The CDR3 nucleotides read TGCAGTGCGCGGACTTATGGCTACACCTTC. Amino acid sequence: CSARTYGYTF. The chain carries TRBV20-1 and TRBJ1-2; D call uncertain. The V end lost 6 bases, the J end lost 5 bases, and 7 bases lay between the germline ends. Germline CDR1 and CDR2: DFQATT and SNEGSKA (reference sequence). This CDR3 spans 10 amino acids.

This clonotype was counted a few times. V and J are TRBV6-6 and TRBJ1-2, with a tentative D call TRBD1 (6 bases). Looked up from germline, CDR1 is MNHNY and CDR2 is SVGAGI (reference sequence). Trimming removed 6 bases from V and 4 bases from J, with 18 bases in between. The CDR3 is 15 amino acids. CDR3 DNA: TGTGCCAGCAGCGACCAAGGGGGAGGATCCTATGGCTACACCTTC. Encoded protein: CASSDQGGGSYGYTF.

At least ten counts were recorded for this clonotype. The chain uses TRBV4-1 and TRBJ2-7; D remains unclear. The germline V and J ends were trimmed by 2 bases and 0 bases, with 5 bases remaining between them. CDR1 MGHRA and CDR2 YSYEKL come from the germline V gene. This CDR3 comprises 13 residues. CDR3 nucleotide sequence: TGCGCCAGCAGCCAACAGGTCTCCTACGAGCAGTACTTC. Its protein product is CASSQQVSYEQYF.

In this sample, this clonotype turned up a few times. As DNA, the CDR3 is TGTGCCAGCAGCTTAGGGTCAGGGAACCGCTACGAGCAGTACTTC. Its translation is CASSLGSGNRYEQYF. This chain connects TRBV7-6 to TRBJ2-7; possibly TRBD1 for D (5 bases). The CDR3 totals 15 residues. Deletions cut 1 base from V and 3 bases from J, with 13 bases between. Germline assignment: CDR1 SGHVS and CDR2 FNYEAQ.

To note about this clonotype: A much larger clone is a single base away; this may be a read error. The chain links TRBV4-2 to TRBJ2-5, with TRBD2 matching over 11 bases. With V trimmed by 1 base and J by 4 bases, 5 bases remained unmatched. CDR1 LGHNA and CDR2 YNFKEQ come from the germline V gene. CDR3 length equals 16 residues. The CDR3: CASSQGVAGGRETQYF. As DNA, the CDR3 is TGTGCCAGCAGCCAAGGAGTAGCGGGGGGGAGAGAGACCCAGTACTTC.

This clonotype came up a few times. This chain connects TRBV7-2 to TRBJ1-4; D is unresolved. Germline V gene data show CDR1 as SGHTA and CDR2 as FQGNSA. The ends were cut back, 5 bases at V and 6 bases at J, with 16 bases in the middle. The CDR3 covers 15 residues. CDR3 region: CASSRVGTKDEKLFF. CDR3 coding DNA: TGTGCCAGCAGCAGAGTAGGCACTAAGGATGAAAAACTGTTTTTT.

V and J are TRBV3-1 and TRBJ2-5, with D tentatively TRBD1 or TRBD2 (5 bases each). The germline V and J ends were trimmed by 8 bases and 3 bases, with 16 bases remaining between them. CDR3 size: 14 residues. CDR1 is LGHDT and CDR2 is YNNKEL in the germline V gene (reference sequence). CDR3 bases: TGTGCCAGCTCCCGGCAACGGGGCAAAGAGACCCAGTACTTC. Its translation: CASSRQRGKETQYF.

The genes are TRBV6-5 and TRBJ2-3; no definite D call. V was cut by 5 bases and J by 3 bases, with 18 bases left in between. Germline V gives CDR1 MNHEY, CDR2 SVGAGI. The CDR3 runs to 16 residues. The CDR3 DNA reads as TGTGCCAGCAGTCAACTTCCATCTGGGCGGACAGATACGCAGTATTTT. It encodes CASSQLPSGRTDTQYF.

This clonotype was observed a few times. This rearrangement joins TRBV3-1 to TRBJ2-7, with 7 bases identical to TRBD1. V dropped 2 bases and J dropped 2; count of bases not matched to a gene: 3. CDR1 and CDR2 (germline): LGHDT, YNNKEL (reference sequence). The CDR3 is made up of 14 amino acids. This CDR3 is CASSQWTGAYEQYF. The DNA of the CDR3 is TGTGCCAGCAGCCAATGGACAGGAGCCTACGAGCAGTACTTC.

This chain joins TRBV6-2 or TRBV6-3 and TRBJ1-5, with 7 bases identical to TRBD1. CDR3 size: 15 residues. Trimming cost V 6 bases and J 0 bases; bases outside gene matches: 5. Per germline, CDR1 MNHEY and CDR2 SVGEGT. CDR3 loop: CASRRNRGSNQPQHF. The CDR3 bases are TGTGCCAGCAGGCGAAACAGGGGTAGCAATCAGCCCCAGCATTTT.